This section outlines one T cell receptor beta chain sequence together with its context. Its specificity is not known. From germline, CDR1 is SGHNT and CDR2 YYREEE (reference sequence). The V end lost 4 bases, the J end lost 7 bases, and 11 bases lay between the germline ends. The CDR3 covers 12 residues. It was with a sample-barcoded 5' primer and a J-beta primer mix that a second PCR of roughly 6 to 12 cycles was run. From the 5' RACE reads, TCRdb called clonotypes with MiXCR, one entry per CDR3 protein. The table has hundreds of thousands of distinct CDR3 sequences, more than 25% seen once. This sample was taken from a study of blood T cells in healthy people across ages. Study-wide points: Shifts in expanded clonotypes may have been confounded by donor CMV status, which was unknown.

This clonotype was sampled from a woman older than 75 in good health. The chain employs TRBV5-4 and TRBJ1-2, with D unclear. The specimen sequenced was blood. In DNA, the CDR3 is TGTGCCAGCAGCCCCACGGGCGCTGGCTACACCTTC. This sequence encodes CASSPTGAGYTF.